Below, 27 T cell receptor beta chains from the same sample are listed, as sequenced in a study of T cells in Graves' hyperthyroidism and ophthalmopathy. TCR beta CDR3 region amplification was performed from RNA transcripts. A set of HTBI primers served as the primers for a first-round RT-PCR of the TCR CDR3. One entry per CDR3 protein, called by TCRdb with MiXCR from the multiplex PCR reads. The sample comprises around 280,000 distinct CDR3 sequences, approximately 13% of which are singletons, and approximately 7.9% rests with the top ten. The sequenced material came from blood. Receptors were obtained from a woman aged 40-49 years with Graves' hyperthyroidism.

This clonotype was recorded at least ten times. V usage is TRBV27 and J usage is TRBJ1-2; tentative D call: TRBD1 (6 bases). The V end was cut by 4 bases, the J end by 4 bases, with 16 bases between. CDR3 size: 15 residues. CDR1 MNHEY and CDR2 SMNVEV come from the germline V gene (reference sequence). The DNA for the CDR3 is TGTGCCAGCAGTTCTGGACAGCCCGGAGTCTATGGCTACACCTTC. Protein product: CASSSGQPGVYGYTF.

The sample holds many counts of this clonotype. The J gene is TRBJ2-2, the V gene TRBV6-1; D uncertain. Germline V gives CDR1 MNHNS, CDR2 SASEGT. The CDR3 sequence is 11 residues long. V was cut by 6 bases and J by 6 bases, with 5 bases left in between. The CDR3 DNA sequence: TGTGCCAGCAGGAAGGCCGGGGAGCTGTTTTTT. Amino acid sequence: CASRKAGELFF.

There are many counts of this clonotype. Written as DNA, the CDR3 is TGTGCCAGCAGTTACAGGCGAGTAGGTAGCGGGAACACCGGGGAGCTGTTTTTT. Protein product: CASSYRRVGSGNTGELFF. The gene calls are TRBV6-2 or TRBV6-3 and TRBJ2-2; maybe TRBD2 (6 bases). Germline V gene sequence: CDR1 MNHEY, CDR2 SVGEGT. Trimming cost V 2 bases and J 1 base, with 17 bases left between them. This CDR3 region has 18 residues.

This clonotype was recorded at least ten times. The chain carries TRBV28 and TRBJ1-6; no definite D call. The CDR3 is 17 amino acids. The germline V and J ends were trimmed by 7 bases and 4 bases, with 20 bases remaining between them. CDR1 is MDHEN, CDR2 SYDVKM, per germline. CDR3 bases: TGTGCCAGCAAACTAAGGGTTCTGAGACATTATAATTCACCCCTCCACTTT. Translating gives CASKLRVLRHYNSPLHF.

This clonotype showed up many times. The chain carries TRBV7-9 and TRBJ1-2; TRBD1 matches 7 bases. V shed 4 bases and J 1 base; nucleotides not matched to a gene: 12. Germline lookup yields CDR1 SEHNR and CDR2 FQNEAQ (reference sequence). The CDR3 is 17 amino acids. CDR3 DNA: TGTGCCAGCAGCTCTCAAACGGGACAGTCTTTTAACTATGGCTACACCTTC. Translated: CASSSQTGQSFNYGYTF.

Many counts were recorded for this clonotype. The chain recombines TRBV2 with TRBJ2-5; TRBD2 aligns across 10 bases. The germline CDR1 and CDR2 sequences are SNHLY and FYNNEI. The CDR3 runs to 15 residues. With 6 bases clipped from V and 4 bases from J, the junction kept 8 bases outside the gene matches. The CDR3 DNA reads TGTGCCAGCAGGGCGGTGCTAGCGGGAGTAGAGACCCAGTACTTC. Translated: CASRAVLAGVETQYF.

This clonotype was recorded many times. The chain uses TRBV7-9 and TRBJ2-3; TRBD2 might be the D (6 bases). The length of the CDR3 is 15 residues. Trimming took 4 bases from V and 5 from J, leaving 16 bases between them. CDR1 is SEHNR and CDR2 is FQNEAQ in the germline V gene (reference sequence). This CDR3 is CASSSGTLEGDTQYF. CDR3 bases: TGTGCCAGCAGCTCGGGCACCTTGGAGGGAGATACGCAGTATTTT.

This clonotype has at least ten counts. V usage is TRBV13 and J usage is TRBJ2-1; D call uncertain. Looked up from germline, CDR1 is PRHDT and CDR2 is FYEKMQ (reference sequence). The CDR3 contains 14 residues. V lost 0 bases, J lost 11 bases, and 14 bases lay in between. DNA for the CDR3: TGTGCCAGCAGCTTAGGCCTTACCGACGACCAGCAGTTCTTC. This translates into CASSLGLTDDQQFF.

This clonotype was detected only a few times. Being one base from a much bigger clone, this may be a read error. The rearrangement joins TRBV2 to TRBJ2-5; 7 bases fit TRBD1. CDR1 and CDR2 from the germline V gene are SNHLY and FYNNEI. The CDR3 extends over 14 amino acids. CDR3 DNA sequence: TGTGCCAGCAGTGAAAGGACAGGACAAGAGACCCAGCACTTC. Encoded protein: CASSERTGQETQHF. The full variable domain, its missing parts supplied by reference TRBV2 and TRBJ2-5, is EPEVTQTPSHQVTQMGQEVILRCVPISNHLYFYWYRQILGQKVEFLVSFYNNEISEKSEIFDDQFSVERPDGSNFTLKIRSTKLEDSAMYFCASSERTGQETQHFGPGTRLLVL.

This clonotype showed up many times. The gene calls are TRBV10-3 and TRBJ2-1; D not certain. V was trimmed by 3 bases and J by 4 bases, leaving 7 bases between them. CDR1 is ENHRY and CDR2 is SYGVKD in the germline V gene. This CDR3 is 13 amino acids long. In DNA, the CDR3 is TGTGCCATCAGTGAAGGCAGATACAATGAGCAGTTCTTC. Its protein is CAISEGRYNEQFF.

At least ten counts were recorded for this clonotype. In DNA, the CDR3 is TGTGCCAGCAGTCCAACAGGGGACCCCCTGAACACTGAAGCTTTCTTT. The encoded protein is CASSPTGDPLNTEAFF. V is TRBV12-3 or TRBV12-4 and J is TRBJ1-1, with TRBD1 identical over 7 bases. Unmatched junction bases numbered 9, after V lost 5 bases and J lost 0 bases. The CDR3 is made up of 16 amino acids.

J is TRBJ2-3 and V is TRBV29-1; either TRBD1 or TRBD2 may fit D (5 bases each). This CDR3 is 12 amino acids long. Germline CDR1 SQVTM, CDR2 ANQGSEA. The V end lost 6 bases, the J end lost 4 bases, and 11 bases lay between the germline ends. The CDR3 DNA sequence: TGCAGCGTAGGGACCCCCCCAGATACGCAGTATTTT. Its protein product is CSVGTPPDTQYF.

This clonotype was observed at least ten times. The chain employs TRBV20-1 and TRBJ2-5; D ambiguous. The germline V gene has CDR1 DFQATT and CDR2 SNEGSKA (reference sequence). The CDR3 spans 16 residues. Trimming pared 6 bases from V and 0 bases from J, leaving 20 bases between. The CDR3 nucleotides are TGCAGTGCCCCCCCCCTTAAGGGAATGTACCAAGAGACCCAGTACTTC. Its translation: CSAPPLKGMYQETQYF.

This clonotype was seen repeatedly, ten times or more. The chain employs TRBV7-2 and TRBJ1-1; D unclear. The CDR3 runs to 13 residues. Trimming stripped 3 bases from V and 2 bases from J, with 7 bases between. The germline CDR1 and CDR2 sequences are SGHTA and FQGNSA. The CDR3 here is CASSFQANTEAFF. CDR3 DNA sequence: TGTGCCAGCAGCTTCCAGGCAAACACTGAAGCTTTCTTT.

This chain connects TRBV5-6 to TRBJ1-3; TRBD1 might be the D (6 bases). Germline loops: CDR1 SGHDT, CDR2 YYEEEE. This CDR3 contains 16 residues. The ends were cut back, 5 bases at V and 0 bases at J, with 15 bases in the middle. CDR3 residues: CASRPGTPNSGNTIYF. The CDR3 DNA sequence: TGTGCCAGCAGACCCGGGACACCGAACTCTGGAAACACCATATATTTT.

The chain employs TRBV20-1 and TRBJ1-3, with 8 bases lining up with TRBD1. The CDR3 runs 15 residues. With V trimmed by 3 bases and J by 0 bases, 4 bases remained unmatched. Germline CDR1 reads DFQATT; CDR2 reads SNEGSKA (reference sequence). In DNA form, the CDR3 reads TGCAGTGCTAGGACAGGGGCTAACTCTGGAAACACCATATATTTT. Amino acids: CSARTGANSGNTIYF.

In its sample, this clonotype was seen many times. V and J are TRBV2 and TRBJ1-1; D gene uncertain. Deletions cut 8 bases from V and 0 bases from J, with 7 bases between. CDR1 SNHLY and CDR2 FYNNEI come from the germline V gene. This CDR3 is built from 12 residues. This CDR3 is CASLRLNTEAFF. CDR3 nucleotides: TGTGCCAGCTTACGTTTGAACACTGAAGCTTTCTTT.

V gene TRBV5-1 combines with J gene TRBJ2-1; 8 bases fit TRBD2. The CDR3 is made up of 16 amino acids. CDR1 is SGHRS, CDR2 YFSETQ, per germline. J gave up 7 bases and V 4 bases, and 13 bases lay outside the gene matches. This chain's CDR3 is CASSAPGGRSGNEQFF. CDR3 DNA sequence: TGCGCCAGCAGCGCGCCCGGCGGGAGGTCGGGTAATGAGCAGTTCTTC. The whole variable domain, filled in from reference TRBV5-1 and TRBJ2-1, reads KAGVTQTPRYLIKTRGQQVTLSCSPISGHRSVSWYQQTPGQGLQFLFEYFSETQRNKGNFPGRFSGRQFSNSRSEMNVSTLELGDSALYLCASSAPGGRSGNEQFFGPGTRLTVL.

This clonotype was seen ten or more times. This chain joins TRBV11-3 and TRBJ2-1; 11 positions agree with TRBD2. The CDR3 contains 16 residues. The germline V gene encodes CDR1 SGHNT and CDR2 YENEEA. Trimming cost V 0 bases and J 6 bases; bases outside gene matches: 4. DNA of the CDR3: TGTGCCAGCAGCTTAGAAGGTAGCGGGAGGGGCAATGAGCAGTTCTTC. Amino acids: CASSLEGSGRGNEQFF.

CDR3: CSSLTGESNTEAFF. The CDR3 DNA reads TGCAGTTCCCTTACGGGGGAATCCAACACTGAAGCTTTCTTT. The V gene is TRBV20-1, the J gene TRBJ1-1; D might be TRBD1 (5 bases). Germline lookup yields CDR1 DFQATT and CDR2 SNEGSKA (reference sequence). The V end lost 8 bases, the J end lost 2 bases, and 18 bases lay between the germline ends. CDR3 length: 14 residues.

This clonotype showed up many times. The chain combines TRBV6-1 with TRBJ1-4; no firm D call. The CDR3 has 11 amino acids. Trimming stripped 6 bases from V and 8 bases from J, with 7 bases between. Germline V gene lookup returns CDR1 MNHNS and CDR2 SASEGT. The DNA of the CDR3 is TGTGCCAGCAGGAACAACGAAAAACTGTTTTTT. This encodes CASRNNEKLFF.

In this sample, this clonotype turned up many times. The chain carries TRBV7-2 and TRBJ2-7, with D perhaps matching TRBD1 or TRBD2 (5 bases each). Between the trimmed V and J ends, which lost 2 bases and 3 bases, there was a span of 11 bases. Germline V gives CDR1 SGHTA, CDR2 FQGNSA. The CDR3 is 14 residues long. The DNA of the CDR3 is TGTGCCAGCAGCTTACGAGGGGCTCTCTACGAGCAGTACTTC. It yields the protein CASSLRGALYEQYF.

J is TRBJ2-1 and V is TRBV6-1; TRBD2 matches at 7 bases. Germline V lookup: CDR1 MNHNS, CDR2 SASEGT. Trimming removed 6 bases from V and 6 bases from J; junction bases left unmatched: 11. This CDR3 is built from 15 residues. CDR3 loop: CASRLPGGRGNEQFF. The CDR3 DNA follows: TGTGCCAGCAGGTTACCGGGCGGGAGAGGCAATGAGCAGTTCTTC.

The chain carries TRBV19 and TRBJ1-2; D uncertain. Germline V gene sequence: CDR1 LNHDA, CDR2 SQIVND (reference sequence). Trimming stripped 8 bases from V and 8 bases from J, with 12 bases between. The CDR3 extends over 11 amino acids. The CDR3 sequence is CASGPNLGYTF. The DNA for the CDR3 is TGTGCCAGTGGTCCTAATTTGGGCTACACCTTC.

This clonotype has a handful of counts. This chain connects TRBV3-1 to TRBJ2-6; either TRBD1 or TRBD2 may fit D (5 bases each). Per germline, CDR1 LGHDT and CDR2 YNNKEL (reference sequence). This CDR3 contains 14 residues. V shed 3 bases and J shed 13 bases, with 16 bases lying between them. In DNA form, the CDR3 reads TGTGCCAGCAGCCAGGATGTGGGACGATCGGTCCTGACTTTC. Translation gives CASSQDVGRSVLTF.

This clonotype was counted at least ten times. CDR3: CSPIGDSTYNEQFF. CDR3 bases: TGCAGTCCCATTGGGGACTCCACCTACAATGAGCAGTTCTTC. The chain recombines TRBV20-1 with TRBJ2-1; weak D call: TRBD2 (6 bases). The germline V gene has CDR1 DFQATT and CDR2 SNEGSKA (reference sequence). The CDR3 runs 14 residues. V was pared by 8 bases and J by 2 bases, with 16 bases between.

This clonotype was observed many times. The chain combines TRBV12-3 or TRBV12-4 with TRBJ2-3, with 13 bases that match TRBD2. The V gene end was trimmed by 1 base and the J gene end by 2 bases; junction bases not matched to a gene: 6. This CDR3 contains 18 residues. CDR3 nucleotides: TGTGCCAGCAGTTTAGGAAGACTAGCGGGAGGCTACACAGATACGCAGTATTTT. Its protein is CASSLGRLAGGYTDTQYF.